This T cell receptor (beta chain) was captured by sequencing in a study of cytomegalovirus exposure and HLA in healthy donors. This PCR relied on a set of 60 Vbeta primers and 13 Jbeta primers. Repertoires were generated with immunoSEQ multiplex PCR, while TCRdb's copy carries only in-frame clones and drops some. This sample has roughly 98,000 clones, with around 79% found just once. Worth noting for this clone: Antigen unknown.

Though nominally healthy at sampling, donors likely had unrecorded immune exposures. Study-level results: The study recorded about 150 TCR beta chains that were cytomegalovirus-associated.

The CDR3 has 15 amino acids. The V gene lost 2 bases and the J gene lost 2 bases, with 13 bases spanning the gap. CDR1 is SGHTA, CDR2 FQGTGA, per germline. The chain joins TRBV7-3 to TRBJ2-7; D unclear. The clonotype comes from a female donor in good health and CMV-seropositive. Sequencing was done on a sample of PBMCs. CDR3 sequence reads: CASSLDGQATYEQYF. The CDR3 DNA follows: TGTGCCAGCAGCTTAGATGGGCAGGCAACCTACGAGCAGTACTTC.